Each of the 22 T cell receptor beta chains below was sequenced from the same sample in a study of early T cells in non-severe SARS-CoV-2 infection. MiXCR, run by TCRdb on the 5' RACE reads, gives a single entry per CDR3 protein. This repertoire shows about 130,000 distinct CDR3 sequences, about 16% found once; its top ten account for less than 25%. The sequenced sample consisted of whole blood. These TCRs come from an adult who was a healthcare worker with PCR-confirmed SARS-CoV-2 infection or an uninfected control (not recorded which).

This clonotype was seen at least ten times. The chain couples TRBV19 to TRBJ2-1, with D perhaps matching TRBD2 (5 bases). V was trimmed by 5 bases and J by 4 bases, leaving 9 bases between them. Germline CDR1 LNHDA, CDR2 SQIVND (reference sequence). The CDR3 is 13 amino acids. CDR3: CASSQAAYNEQFF. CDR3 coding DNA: TGTGCCAGTAGTCAAGCGGCTTACAATGAGCAGTTCTTC.

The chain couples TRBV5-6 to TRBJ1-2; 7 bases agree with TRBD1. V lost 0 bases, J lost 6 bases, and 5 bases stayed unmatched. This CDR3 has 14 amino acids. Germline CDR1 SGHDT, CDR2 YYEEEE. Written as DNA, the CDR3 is TGTGCCAGCAGCTTGGGATCAGGGGGAGATGGCTACACCTTC. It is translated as CASSLGSGGDGYTF.

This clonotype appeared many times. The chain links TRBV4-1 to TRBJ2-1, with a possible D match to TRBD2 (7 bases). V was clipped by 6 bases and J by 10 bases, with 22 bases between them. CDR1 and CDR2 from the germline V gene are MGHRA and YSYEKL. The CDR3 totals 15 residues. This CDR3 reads CASSAARGGQFEQFF. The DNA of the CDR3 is TGCGCCAGCAGTGCCGCGAGGGGGGGGCAATTCGAGCAGTTCTTC.

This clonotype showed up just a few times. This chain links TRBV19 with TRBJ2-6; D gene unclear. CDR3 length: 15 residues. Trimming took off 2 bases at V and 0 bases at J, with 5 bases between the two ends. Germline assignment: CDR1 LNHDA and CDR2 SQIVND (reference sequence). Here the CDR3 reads CASSITGSGANVLTF. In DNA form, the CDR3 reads TGTGCCAGTAGTATAACTGGCTCTGGGGCCAACGTCCTGACTTTC.

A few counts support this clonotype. CDR3 nucleotide sequence: TGTGCCAGCAGCCTAACAGGAGTCGGAGAGACCCAGTACTTC. This encodes CASSLTGVGETQYF. V and J are TRBV7-9 and TRBJ2-5; TRBD1 is a possible D gene (5 bases). CDR1 is SEHNR, CDR2 FQNEAQ, per germline (reference sequence). V dropped 5 bases and J dropped 4 bases, with 14 bases sitting between them. This CDR3 region has 14 residues.

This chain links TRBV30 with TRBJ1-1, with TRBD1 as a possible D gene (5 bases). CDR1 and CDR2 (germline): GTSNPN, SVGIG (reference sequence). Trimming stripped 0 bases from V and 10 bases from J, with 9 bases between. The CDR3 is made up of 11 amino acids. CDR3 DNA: TGTGCCTGGAGTGTAATCCAGGGAGCTTTCTTT. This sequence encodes CAWSVIQGAFF.

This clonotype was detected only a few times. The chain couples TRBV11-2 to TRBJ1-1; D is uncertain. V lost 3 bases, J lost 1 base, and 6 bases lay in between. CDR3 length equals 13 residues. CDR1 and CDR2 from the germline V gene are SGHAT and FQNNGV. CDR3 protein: CASSFNWNTEAFF. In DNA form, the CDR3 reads TGTGCCAGCAGCTTCAACTGGAACACTGAAGCTTTCTTT.

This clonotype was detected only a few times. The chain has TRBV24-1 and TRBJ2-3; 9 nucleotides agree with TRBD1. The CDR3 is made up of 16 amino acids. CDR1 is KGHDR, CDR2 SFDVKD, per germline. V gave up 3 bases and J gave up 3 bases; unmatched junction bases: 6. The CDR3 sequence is CATSDPRTGVTDTQYF. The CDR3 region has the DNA TGTGCCACCAGTGATCCCCGGACAGGGGTTACAGATACGCAGTATTTT.

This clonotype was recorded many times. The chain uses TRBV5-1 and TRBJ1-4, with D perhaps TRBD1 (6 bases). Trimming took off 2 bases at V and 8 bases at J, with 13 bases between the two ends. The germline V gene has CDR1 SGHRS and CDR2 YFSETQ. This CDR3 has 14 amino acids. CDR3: CASSFQQGEEKLFF. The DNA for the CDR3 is TGCGCCAGCAGCTTCCAACAGGGCGAGGAAAAACTGTTTTTT.

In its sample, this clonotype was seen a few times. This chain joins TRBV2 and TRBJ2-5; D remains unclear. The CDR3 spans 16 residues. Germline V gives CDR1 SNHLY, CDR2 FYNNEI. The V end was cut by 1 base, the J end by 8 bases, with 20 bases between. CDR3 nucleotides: TGTGCCAGCAGTGAAGAGGGCCTTATCTCCAAGAGAACCCAGTACTTC. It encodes CASSEEGLISKRTQYF. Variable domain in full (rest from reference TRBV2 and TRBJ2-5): EPEVTQTPSHQVTQMGQEVILRCVPISNHLYFYWYRQILGQKVEFLVSFYNNEISEKSEIFDDQFSVERPDGSNFTLKIRSTKLEDSAMYFCASSEEGLISKRTQYFGPGTRLLVL.

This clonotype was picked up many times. The CDR3 sequence: CASSLADGHQPQHF. Written as DNA, the CDR3 is TGTGCCAGCAGCTTGGCCGACGGGCATCAGCCCCAGCATTTT. The chain employs TRBV5-4 and TRBJ1-5; D gene uncertain. V lost 0 bases, J lost 5 bases, and 9 bases lay in between. The CDR3 is 14 amino acids. Germline V lookup: CDR1 SGHNT, CDR2 YYREEE (reference sequence).

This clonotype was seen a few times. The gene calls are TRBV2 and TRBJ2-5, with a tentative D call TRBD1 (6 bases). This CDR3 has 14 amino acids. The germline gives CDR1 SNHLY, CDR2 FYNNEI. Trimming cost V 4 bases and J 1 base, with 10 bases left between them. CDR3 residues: CASSATGTQETQYF. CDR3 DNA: TGTGCCAGCAGTGCAACAGGGACCCAAGAGACCCAGTACTTC.

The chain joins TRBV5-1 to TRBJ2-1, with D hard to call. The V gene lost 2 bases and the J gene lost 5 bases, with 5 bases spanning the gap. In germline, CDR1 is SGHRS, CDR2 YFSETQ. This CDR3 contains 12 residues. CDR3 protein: CASSLEDNEQFF. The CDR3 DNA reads TGCGCCAGCAGCTTAGAAGACAATGAGCAGTTCTTC.

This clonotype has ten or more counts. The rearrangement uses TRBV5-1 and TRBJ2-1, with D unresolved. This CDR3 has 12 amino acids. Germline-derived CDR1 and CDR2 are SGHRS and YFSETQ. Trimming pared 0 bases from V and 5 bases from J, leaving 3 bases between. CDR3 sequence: CASSLDDNEQFF. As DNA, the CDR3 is TGCGCCAGCAGCTTGGATGACAATGAGCAGTTCTTC.

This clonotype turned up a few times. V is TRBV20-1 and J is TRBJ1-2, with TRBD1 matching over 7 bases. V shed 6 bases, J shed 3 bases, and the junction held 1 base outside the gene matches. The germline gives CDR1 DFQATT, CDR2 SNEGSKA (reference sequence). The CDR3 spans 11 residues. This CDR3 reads CSATGDYGYTF. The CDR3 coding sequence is TGCAGTGCAACAGGGGACTATGGCTACACCTTC.

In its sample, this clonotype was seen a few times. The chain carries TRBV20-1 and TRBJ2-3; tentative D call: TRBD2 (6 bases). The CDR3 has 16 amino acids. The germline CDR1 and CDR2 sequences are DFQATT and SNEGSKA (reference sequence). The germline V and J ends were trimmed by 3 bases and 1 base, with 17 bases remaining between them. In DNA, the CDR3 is TGCAGTGCTAGGAGGATCCCGGGGGACGGCACAGATACGCAGTATTTT. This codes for CSARRIPGDGTDTQYF.

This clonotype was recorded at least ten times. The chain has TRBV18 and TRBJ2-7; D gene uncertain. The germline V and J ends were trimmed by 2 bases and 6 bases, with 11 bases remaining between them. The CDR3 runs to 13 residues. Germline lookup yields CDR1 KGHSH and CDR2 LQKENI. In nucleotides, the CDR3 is TGTGCCAGCTCACCATCCGGCGGCCGCGAGCAGTACTTC. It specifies CASSPSGGREQYF.

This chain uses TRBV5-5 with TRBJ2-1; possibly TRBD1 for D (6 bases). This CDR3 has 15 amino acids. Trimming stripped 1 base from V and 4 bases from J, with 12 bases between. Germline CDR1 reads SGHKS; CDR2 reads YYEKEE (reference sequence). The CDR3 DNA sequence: TGTGCCAGCAGCTTGACAGGGACGGAGTACAATGAGCAGTTCTTC. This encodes CASSLTGTEYNEQFF.

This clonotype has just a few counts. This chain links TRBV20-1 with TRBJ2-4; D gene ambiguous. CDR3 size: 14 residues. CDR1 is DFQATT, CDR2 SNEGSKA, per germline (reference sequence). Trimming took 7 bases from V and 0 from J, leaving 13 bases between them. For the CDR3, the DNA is TGCAGTGTCTACAACCCTCTAGCCAAAAACATTCAGTACTTC. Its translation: CSVYNPLAKNIQYF.

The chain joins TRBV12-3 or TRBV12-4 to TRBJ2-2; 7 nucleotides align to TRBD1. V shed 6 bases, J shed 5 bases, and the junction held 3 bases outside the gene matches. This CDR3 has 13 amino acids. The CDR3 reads CASRSTGTGELFF. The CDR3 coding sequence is TGTGCCAGCAGATCGACAGGGACCGGGGAGCTGTTTTTT.

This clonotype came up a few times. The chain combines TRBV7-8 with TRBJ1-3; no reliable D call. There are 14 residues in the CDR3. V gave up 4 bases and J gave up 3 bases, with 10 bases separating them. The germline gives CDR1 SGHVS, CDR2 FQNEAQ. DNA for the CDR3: TGTGCCAGCAGCTGGGGAGGCAGTGGAAACACCATATATTTT. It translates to CASSWGGSGNTIYF.

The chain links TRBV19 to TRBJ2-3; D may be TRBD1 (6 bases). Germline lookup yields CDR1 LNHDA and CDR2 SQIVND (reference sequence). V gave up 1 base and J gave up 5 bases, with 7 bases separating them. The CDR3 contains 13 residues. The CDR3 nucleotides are TGTGCCAGTAGTATAGGAGGGGGAGATACGCAGTATTTT. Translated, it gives CASSIGGGDTQYF. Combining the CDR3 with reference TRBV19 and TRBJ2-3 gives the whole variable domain DGGITQSPKYLFRKEGQNVTLSCEQNLNHDAMYWYRQDPGQGLRLIYYSQIVNDFQKGDIAEGYSVSREKKESFPLTVTSAQKNPTAFYLCASSIGGGDTQYFGPGTRLTVL.